This T cell receptor beta chain was profiled in a study of T-cell memory formation after mild COVID-19. General study findings and limits: Clones contracting across day 15 to 85 had a balanced CD4/CD8 profile; later expanding clones leaned CD4+.

Germline-derived CDR1 and CDR2 are SGHRS and YFSETQ. Trimming removed 3 bases from V and 5 bases from J, with 15 bases in between. The CDR3 consists of 14 residues. A few counts support this clonotype. No antigen is known for it. TCR alpha and TCR beta cDNA libraries carrying sample barcodes and UMIs came from 5'RACE with constant-segment primers. TCRdb processed the 5' RACE reads anew with MiXCR; each CDR3 protein has one entry. This sample has 350,000 to 450,000 distinct CDR3 sequences, with over 25% found just once. The chain employs TRBV5-1 and TRBJ2-7; perhaps D is TRBD1 or TRBD2 (5 bases each). What was sequenced was PBMCs or a T cell subset sorted from them (not recorded which). The receptor comes from an adult woman who had mild COVID-19 (a few samples of this study predate the infection). Cell type and time point are not known. The CDR3 nucleotides are TGCGCCAGCAGCTCTGGGACGCCGAACAACGAGCAGTACTTC. This encodes CASSSGTPNNEQYF.